The TCR beta chain described here comes from a study of T cell responses to AZD1222 COVID-19 vaccine (dated by TCRdb to the early 2020s). For the study in its entirety: AZD1222 recipients whose second dose came at about 4 weeks and those whose second dose came at about 12 weeks were combined into one group, since spike-specific TCR depth and breadth did not differ between the two schedules. Trial participants were enrolled into age subgroups of 18-55, 56-69 and 70-plus years, which contained 148, 28 and 57 TCR-sequenced participants, respectively. A total of approximately 240 trial participants underwent TCR sequencing, of whom nearly 210 received two doses of AZD1222 and roughly 25 received two doses of the MenACWY control vaccine. Results the study describes overall, beyond this receptor: The 56-69-year group was small, and its depth increase did not reach significance, likely because of low power. After two AZD1222 doses, spike-specific TCR breadth and depth were significantly higher than at day 0 and than in MenACWY recipients. Conclusions about previously exposed vaccinees are limited, since just six AZD1222 recipients were seropositive for SARS-CoV-2 at baseline. Nearly half of unique spike-specific TCRs reportedly recognized epitopes outside regions mutated in the B.1.351 and B.1.1.7 variants. Because no day 14 peak-response samples were available, repertoires were characterized only after the peak T cell response. CD4 TCRs associated with the vaccine covered the entire spike protein, and the dominant responses were in regions 160-218 and 743-854. Participants were mostly white British, with more females than males. The authors suggested clonal diversity may have been underestimated.

The CDR3 regions of human TCRbeta chains were subjected to immunosequencing. The original pipeline was this. Repertoire TCRs were checked for matches against a reference library of SARS-CoV-2-specific TCRs that had been generated using the MIRA antigen-specificity platform. Breadth was defined as the fraction of unique TCRs that were SARS-CoV-2-associated. Depth was defined as the fraction of total T cells that were SARS-CoV-2-associated. Using the MIRA data, each spike-specific TCR was mapped to the spike region that the TCR reacts to and placed in a CD4 or CD8 class. Log10-transformed breadth and depth values were compared by one-way ANOVA with Sidak's multiple comparisons tests. The source is immuneACCESS, and TCRdb retained only in-frame sequences with V and J called. Part of the clones is not carried over; for the studies checked, unresolved V genes explain less than half of this, and the remainder is unexplained. That table gives V, J and clone size, and the DNA gave D and trimming. This sample has approximately 98,000 clones in its table, and about 86% of those were observed once. The ten top clones hold about 3.5% of the sample.

The time point label of this sample denotes: baseline before first vaccination. The vaccinee samples were drawn from two UK trials, COV001 and COV002, one of which was a single-blind randomized controlled phase 2/3 trial testing AZD1222 (ChAdOx1 nCoV-19) in healthy adults. For TCRbeta chain sequencing, PBMC samples were collected from trial participants at day 0 and at day 28 after the second dose. Regarding this clone: This receptor's antigen is unknown. Base qualities were left out, and no much larger clone turns up one base away.

V lost 2 bases and J lost 0 bases; the stretch between them is 8 bases long. The CDR3 runs 14 residues from the cysteine to the phenylalanine. Of the read, only the CDR3 DNA is kept; its 42 bases are in frame from base 1. CDR1 and CDR2 (SGHRS, YFSETQ) derive from the germline V gene. The clonotype comes from an adult in good health. This sample comprised peripheral blood, obtained on day 0 of AZD1222 vaccination. This chain joins TRBV5-1 to TRBJ1-2; the D gene is not confidently resolved. At the DNA level, the sequence is TGCGCCAGCAGCTTTCAACCGACTAACTATGGCTACACCTTC. It translates as CASSFQPTNYGYTF.